The 20 T cell receptor beta chains below were found in one sample sequenced in a study of T cells in Graves' hyperthyroidism and ophthalmopathy. From RNA transcripts, TCR beta CDR3 regions were amplified. The primer set for the first-round RT-PCR of the TCR CDR3 was HTBI. TCRdb analysed the multiplex PCR reads with MiXCR anew, one entry per CDR3 protein. There are some 510,000 distinct CDR3 sequences in the sample; around 46% occur only once, and roughly 8.2% lies in the top ten. Source material: peripheral blood or thyroid tissue (not recorded which). The receptor source for this set is a woman aged 18-35 years with Graves' hyperthyroidism.

V usage is TRBV2 and J usage is TRBJ1-5; possible D gene TRBD1, 5 bases. The tail of the sequence fits TRBJ2-5 better, so the J call may be wrong. There are 15 residues in the CDR3. CDR1 and CDR2 from the germline V gene are SNHLY and FYNNEI. CDR3 nucleotide sequence: TGTGCCAGCAGTGAAGGCAGGGATAGCAATCAGCCCCAGTACTTC. It yields the protein CASSEGRDSNQPQYF.

This clonotype was detected ten times or more. The chain couples TRBV7-8 to TRBJ2-7; 10 nucleotides align to TRBD2. From germline, CDR1 is SGHVS and CDR2 FQNEAQ. The CDR3 spans 15 residues. V lost 5 bases, J lost 2 bases, and 6 bases stayed unmatched. CDR3 sequence reads: CASSRTSGVTYEQYF. DNA for the CDR3: TGTGCCAGCAGCCGTACTAGCGGGGTTACCTACGAGCAGTACTTC.

Many counts were recorded for this clonotype. The CDR3 DNA reads as TGTGCCAGCAGTTTGGACAGGGGTGATTCACCCCTCCACTTT. Translated, it gives CASSLDRGDSPLHF. The chain joins TRBV12-3 or TRBV12-4 to TRBJ1-6, with 9 bases matching TRBD1. This CDR3 is built from 14 residues. The J segment lost 8 bases and the V segment lost 3 bases, leaving 2 bases of the junction unmatched.

This clonotype has ten or more counts. CDR3 sequence: CASSTTGGTEAFF. As DNA, the CDR3 is TGTGCCAGCAGCACAACAGGGGGGACTGAAGCTTTCTTT. This chain connects TRBV2 to TRBJ1-1; 8 bases agree with TRBD1. Unmatched junction bases numbered 5, after V lost 6 bases and J lost 5 bases. This CDR3 contains 13 residues. The V gene's germline CDR1 is SNHLY and CDR2 FYNNEI.

Of note for this clonotype: This clone may be a read error of a much larger clone one base away. V usage is TRBV7-9 and J usage is TRBJ2-7; D unclear. Germline CDR1 and CDR2: SEHNR and FQNEAQ (reference sequence). V was pared by 5 bases and J by 7 bases, with 6 bases between. This CDR3 has 10 amino acids. The CDR3 loop reads CASSPREQYF. CDR3 sequence (DNA): TGTGCCAGCAGCCCTAGAGAGCAGTACTTC.

This clonotype was recorded a few times. The chain joins TRBV24-1 to TRBJ1-4, with D unresolved. V was pared by 5 bases and J by 3 bases, with 12 bases between. The CDR3 totals 15 residues. Germline V CDR1 and CDR2: KGHDR, SFDVKD. The CDR3 sequence is CATSASGRPNEKLFF. In nucleotides, the CDR3 is TGTGCCACCAGTGCTAGTGGGAGACCTAATGAAAAACTGTTTTTT.

This clonotype has a handful of counts. The rearrangement joins TRBV20-1 to TRBJ2-7, with D perhaps given as TRBD1 or TRBD2 (6 bases each). Trimming pared 5 bases from V and 7 bases from J, leaving 12 bases between. Germline CDR1 reads DFQATT; CDR2 reads SNEGSKA (reference sequence). The CDR3 spans 11 residues. The CDR3 nucleotides are TGCAGTGCTGAGGGGGGACGGGAGCAGTACTTC. Translated, it gives CSAEGGREQYF.

The chain recombines TRBV24-1 with TRBJ1-5; 9 bases are a match to TRBD1. The CDR3 contains 18 residues. Germline CDR1 reads KGHDR; CDR2 reads SFDVKD. The junction had 17 bases not matched to a gene; V was cut back by 12 bases and J by 0 bases. The CDR3 loop reads CAALLGRGQGDSNQPQHF. CDR3 bases: TGTGCCGCCCTTTTAGGCCGGGGACAGGGCGATAGCAATCAGCCCCAGCATTTT.

This clonotype was detected ten times or more. The chain combines TRBV7-8 with TRBJ1-6; D ambiguous. Germline-derived CDR1 and CDR2 are SGHVS and FQNEAQ. The CDR3 has 15 residues. Trimming removed 0 bases from V and 4 bases from J, with 7 bases in between. The CDR3 reads CASSLAPGYNSPLHF. CDR3 coding DNA: TGTGCCAGCAGCTTAGCGCCTGGATATAATTCACCCCTCCACTTT.

In the case of this clonotype: A clone one base away is much larger, so this may be a read error. The chain recombines TRBV29-1 with TRBJ1-1; 7 bases agree with TRBD1. The CDR3 sequence is 13 residues long. Germline lookup yields CDR1 SQVTM and CDR2 ANQGSEA. V lost 5 bases to trimming and J lost 6 bases; unmatched junction nucleotides: 9. This CDR3 reads CSVNGGGGSEAFF. The CDR3 DNA reads TGCAGCGTTAATGGCGGAGGGGGCTCTGAAGCTTTCTTT.

V is TRBV29-1 and J is TRBJ1-2; D unclear. From germline, CDR1 is SQVTM and CDR2 ANQGSEA. This CDR3 is built from 10 residues. Trimming left V 8 bases short and J 6 bases short, with 10 bases between. As DNA, the CDR3 is TGCAGCTTGGAGGGTAATGGCTACACCTTC. Translating it yields CSLEGNGYTF.

The V and J genes are TRBV25-1 and TRBJ1-4; D gene unclear. The V end was cut by 2 bases, the J end by 8 bases, with 15 bases between. From germline, CDR1 is MGHDK and CDR2 SYGVNS. CDR3 length: 15 amino acids. CDR3 sequence: CASSEALRRGEKLFF. In DNA, the CDR3 is TGTGCCAGCAGTGAAGCGCTGAGGCGAGGGGAAAAACTGTTTTTT. The variable domain in full, with the rest retrieved from reference TRBV25-1 and TRBJ1-4, is EADIYQTPRYLVIGTGKKITLECSQTMGHDKMYWYQQDPGMELHLIHYSYGVNSTEKGDLSSESTVSRIRTEHFPLTLESARPSHTSQYLCASSEALRRGEKLFFGSGTQLSVL.

This clonotype was seen ten or more times. J is TRBJ1-5 and V is TRBV25-1, with D maybe TRBD1 (6 bases). Germline-derived CDR1 and CDR2 are MGHDK and SYGVNS. The germline V and J ends were trimmed by 5 bases and 9 bases, with 14 bases remaining between them. The CDR3 is 13 amino acids. This CDR3 is CASSRGPGLPQHF. The CDR3 DNA is TGTGCCAGCAGTCGGGGGCCCGGTTTGCCCCAGCATTTT.

This clonotype was observed a few times. V and J are TRBV24-1 and TRBJ1-4, with TRBD1 matching 9 bases. CDR1 is KGHDR and CDR2 is SFDVKD in the germline V gene. The CDR3 loop spans 17 amino acids. J lost 3 bases, V lost 4 bases, and 8 bases had no gene match. Here the CDR3 DNA reads TGTGCCACCAGTGAGGGACAGGGTTGTATACCTAATGAAAAACTGTTTTTT. Its translation is CATSEGQGCIPNEKLFF.

The chain joins TRBV20-1 to TRBJ2-5, with D perhaps matching TRBD2 (6 bases). V was trimmed by 4 bases and J by 5 bases, leaving 26 bases between them. The germline V gene has CDR1 DFQATT and CDR2 SNEGSKA (reference sequence). The CDR3 covers 17 residues. As DNA, the CDR3 is TGCAGTGCTACGCCTCGACTAGTTTATTCTGTTCGGGAGACCCAGTACTTC. Amino acids: CSATPRLVYSVRETQYF.

The rearrangement uses TRBV2 and TRBJ1-2, with TRBD1 identical over 9 bases. This CDR3 has 16 amino acids. Trimming cost V 5 bases and J 5 bases; bases outside gene matches: 12. The germline V gene encodes CDR1 SNHLY and CDR2 FYNNEI. CDR3 in amino acids: CASSSAFDRGGYGYTF. The CDR3 DNA is TGTGCCAGCAGTTCCGCCTTCGACAGGGGGGGGTATGGCTACACCTTC.

This clonotype was observed a handful of times. V usage is TRBV27 and J usage is TRBJ1-5, with D hard to call. The CDR3 is 13 residues long. V lost 1 base and J 8 bases, leaving 9 bases between the germline ends. Per the germline V gene, CDR1 is MNHEY and CDR2 is SMNVEV (reference sequence). The DNA of the CDR3 is TGTGCCAGCAGTTTATACATCGGAAAGCCCCAGCATTTT. Its translation: CASSLYIGKPQHF.

J is TRBJ2-5 and V is TRBV10-3; 7 bases map to TRBD1. Germline V gene lookup returns CDR1 ENHRY and CDR2 SYGVKD. This CDR3 contains 13 residues. The V gene end was trimmed by 6 bases and the J gene end by 2 bases; junction bases not matched to a gene: 3. The CDR3 DNA sequence: TGTGCCATCAGCCTGGACAGGCAAGAGACCCAGTACTTC. It is translated as CAISLDRQETQYF.

This chain uses TRBV10-3 with TRBJ1-5, with D perhaps matching TRBD1 (6 bases). The germline gives CDR1 ENHRY, CDR2 SYGVKD. This CDR3 contains 12 residues. Trimming stripped 6 bases from V and 5 bases from J, with 8 bases between. The DNA for the CDR3 is TGTGCCATCAGGTCAGGGGATCAGCCCCAGCATTTT. This gives the protein CAIRSGDQPQHF.

The chain has TRBV2 and TRBJ1-4; D might be TRBD1 (5 bases). CDR1 and CDR2 from the germline V gene are SNHLY and FYNNEI. The CDR3 runs to 13 residues. The ends were cut back, 7 bases at V and 8 bases at J, with 14 bases in the middle. The CDR3, as DNA: TGTGCCAGCAAAGAGGGGCCCGGGGAAAAACTGTTTTTT. Amino acids: CASKEGPGEKLFF.